Detailed here is one TCR beta chain. These data come from a study of blood T cell repertoires in COVID-19. Profiling relied on immunoSEQ multiplex PCR, and the TCRdb table lists in-frame clones only, not all of them. The data contain around 30,000 clones, nearly 80% of them singletons. Trimming pared 8 bases from V and 4 bases from J, leaving 6 bases between. The germline CDR1 and CDR2 sequences are MNHEY and SMNVEV (reference sequence). The CDR3 is 10 residues long. The material sequenced was peripheral blood. This receptor was taken from a woman in her sixties or seventies with acute or convalescent COVID-19. The chain employs TRBV27 and TRBJ2-7; D not resolved. The CDR3 region is CASGPYEQYF. As DNA, the CDR3 is TGTGCCAGCGGGCCGTACGAGCAGTACTTC.